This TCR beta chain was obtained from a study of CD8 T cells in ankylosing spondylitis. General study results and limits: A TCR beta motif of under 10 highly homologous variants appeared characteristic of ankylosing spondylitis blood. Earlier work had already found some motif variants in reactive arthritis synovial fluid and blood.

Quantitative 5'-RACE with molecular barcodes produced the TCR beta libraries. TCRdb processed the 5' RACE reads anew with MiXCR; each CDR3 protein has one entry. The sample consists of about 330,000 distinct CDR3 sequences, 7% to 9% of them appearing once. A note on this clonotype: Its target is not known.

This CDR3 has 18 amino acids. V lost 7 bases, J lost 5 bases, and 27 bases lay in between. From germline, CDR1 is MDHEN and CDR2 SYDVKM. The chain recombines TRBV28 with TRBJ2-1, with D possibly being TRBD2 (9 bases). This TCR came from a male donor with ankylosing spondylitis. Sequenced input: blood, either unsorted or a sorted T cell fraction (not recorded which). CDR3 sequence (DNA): TGTGCCAGCAACGGACAGGGATGGATACTAGCGGGTAACAATGAGCAGTTCTTC. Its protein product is CASNGQGWILAGNNEQFF.